These 29 T cell receptor beta chains were sequenced from one sample in a study of graft-versus-host responses after intestinal transplantation. Repertoires were generated with immunoSEQ multiplex PCR, while TCRdb's copy carries only in-frame clones and drops some. The sample includes approximately 80,000 clones, roughly 91% of them seen just once. What these receptors recognize is not known. The source material was unstimulated CD4+ T cells sorted from spleen or lymph node cells, sampled before intestinal transplant. Receptors originate from a human donor who received an intestinal transplant.

This clone was counted only a few times. The rearrangement joins TRBV10-1 to TRBJ1-5; D remains unclear. The V gene's germline CDR1 is WNHNN and CDR2 SYGVQD (reference sequence). The CDR3 totals 13 residues. V lost 6 bases and J lost 3, with 9 bases in between. CDR3: CASSQVNNQPQHF. CDR3 sequence (DNA): TGCGCCAGCAGCCAGGTGAACAATCAGCCCCAGCATTTT.

CDR3 sequence: CASSPGLAGGLGVYEQYF. DNA of the CDR3: TGTGCCAGTAGCCCCGGACTAGCGGGAGGGCTTGGAGTCTACGAGCAGTACTTC. V gene TRBV19 combines with J gene TRBJ2-7; 15 bases are a match to TRBD2. This CDR3 contains 18 residues. The V gene's germline CDR1 is LNHDA and CDR2 SQIVND (reference sequence). Trimming cost V 6 bases and J 3 bases; bases outside gene matches: 12.

The chain joins TRBV7-9 to TRBJ1-2; possibly TRBD1 for D (6 bases). Germline V gene sequence: CDR1 SEHNR, CDR2 FQNEAQ (reference sequence). CDR3 length: 18 residues. Trimming removed 2 bases from V and 6 bases from J, with 25 bases in between. CDR3: CASSLRSLVGGQTNGYTF. In nucleotides, the CDR3 is TGTGCCAGCAGCTTACGGTCCCTGGTCGGGGGGCAGACAAATGGCTACACCTTC.

As regards this clone: Other nucleotide sequences from this sample produce the same CDR3. The chain employs TRBV10-3 and TRBJ2-2; D gene uncertain. The germline V gene encodes CDR1 ENHRY and CDR2 SYGVKD. Trimming left V 3 bases short and J 2 bases short, with 10 bases between. The CDR3 loop spans 15 amino acids. The CDR3 reads CAISERGTNTGELFF. DNA of the CDR3: TGTGCCATCAGTGAAAGAGGTACAAACACCGGGGAGCTGTTTTTT.

This chain uses TRBV28 with TRBJ2-5; the D gene is possibly TRBD1 (6 bases). Trimming took 5 bases from V and 5 from J, leaving 18 bases between them. Germline V gene sequence: CDR1 MDHEN, CDR2 SYDVKM. There are 15 residues in the CDR3. The CDR3 loop is CASSIKYRVWETQYF. The CDR3 coding sequence is TGTGCCAGCAGTATCAAATACAGGGTCTGGGAGACCCAGTACTTC.

The rearrangement links TRBV5-1 to TRBJ2-3, with 7 bases that match TRBD2. Germline V gene lookup returns CDR1 SGHRS and CDR2 YFSETQ. The CDR3 loop spans 17 amino acids. J gave up 2 bases and V 2 bases, and 11 bases lay outside the gene matches. The CDR3 protein is CASSFALERDNTDTQYF. CDR3 DNA sequence: TGCGCCAGCAGCTTCGCGCTCGAGCGGGATAACACAGATACGCAGTATTTT. Combining the CDR3 with reference TRBV5-1 and TRBJ2-3 gives the whole variable domain KAGVTQTPRYLIKTRGQQVTLSCSPISGHRSVSWYQQTPGQGLQFLFEYFSETQRNKGNFPGRFSGRQFSNSRSEMNVSTLELGDSALYLCASSFALERDNTDTQYFGPGTRLTVL.

The chain recombines TRBV5-8 with TRBJ2-1, with 13 bases matching TRBD2. Looked up from germline, CDR1 is SGHTS and CDR2 is YDEGEE. The CDR3 runs 17 residues. V shed 2 bases and J 9 bases; nucleotides not matched to a gene: 11. The CDR3 sequence: CASSFVGLAGAYGEQFF. Written as DNA, the CDR3 is TGTGCCAGCAGCTTCGTTGGACTAGCGGGGGCTTATGGTGAGCAGTTCTTC.

CDR3 residues: CASSLVVAGGRVYEQYF. The CDR3 region has the DNA TGCGCCAGCAGCTTGGTGGTGGCGGGCGGGAGGGTCTACGAGCAGTACTTC. V is TRBV5-1 and J is TRBJ2-7, with 9 bases identical to TRBD2. With 0 bases clipped from V and 3 bases from J, the junction kept 10 bases outside the gene matches. This CDR3 contains 17 residues. Germline loops: CDR1 SGHRS, CDR2 YFSETQ.

The chain carries TRBV6-1 and TRBJ2-7; possible D gene TRBD2, 6 bases. This CDR3 is 19 amino acids long. CDR1 and CDR2 from the germline V gene are MNHNS and SASEGT. Trimming took off 2 bases at V and 6 bases at J, with 29 bases between the two ends. CDR3 nucleotides: TGTGCCAGCAGTGAAAGGGGTGCGGGGACCGGAGCCCTAGGTGGCGAGCAGTACTTC. It encodes CASSERGAGTGALGGEQYF.

The V gene is TRBV5-1, the J gene TRBJ2-3; D is possibly TRBD2 (6 bases). Trimming cost V 4 bases and J 3 bases, with 12 bases left between them. This CDR3 is 14 amino acids long. Per germline, CDR1 SGHRS and CDR2 YFSETQ. DNA for the CDR3: TGCGCCAGCAGCGACGGGGGAAATACAGATACGCAGTATTTT. Amino acids: CASSDGGNTDTQYF.

A single count supports this clone. V gene TRBV28 combines with J gene TRBJ1-2; D not certain. Germline assignment: CDR1 MDHEN and CDR2 SYDVKM. Between the trimmed V and J ends, which lost 2 bases and 3 bases, there was a span of 7 bases. The CDR3 totals 13 residues. In DNA, the CDR3 is TGTGCCAGCAGTTTAGGGCCCGACTATGGCTACACCTTC. Translating it yields CASSLGPDYGYTF.

The chain uses TRBV30 and TRBJ1-3; possibly TRBD1 for D (6 bases). The CDR3 covers 14 residues. Germline CDR1 and CDR2: GTSNPN and SVGIG (reference sequence). V was shortened by 2 bases and J by 3 bases, with 11 bases between the two germline ends. The CDR3 sequence: CAWSTGSGGNTIYF. The CDR3 DNA reads TGTGCCTGGAGTACAGGGTCGGGTGGAAACACCATATATTTT.

V usage is TRBV19 and J usage is TRBJ1-5; TRBD1 matches at 10 bases. Per the germline V gene, CDR1 is LNHDA and CDR2 is SQIVND (reference sequence). The CDR3 length is 15 residues. Germline trimming cut 3 bases from V and 5 bases from J; bases unmatched to any gene: 4. The CDR3 reads CASSIRGTGDQPQHF. In DNA, the CDR3 is TGTGCCAGTAGTATCAGGGGGACAGGGGATCAGCCCCAGCATTTT.

The gene calls are TRBV11-2 and TRBJ1-5, with 8 bases aligning to TRBD1. CDR1 SGHAT and CDR2 FQNNGV come from the germline V gene. The CDR3 has 13 residues. The J segment lost 6 bases and the V segment lost 2 bases, leaving 0 bases of the junction unmatched. CDR3 in amino acids: CASSLQGAQPQHF. CDR3 nucleotide sequence: TGTGCCAGCAGCTTACAGGGGGCTCAGCCCCAGCATTTT. Full variable domain (outside the CDR3, taken from reference TRBV11-2 and TRBJ1-5): EAGVAQSPRYKIIEKRQSVAFWCNPISGHATLYWYQQILGQGPKLLIQFQNNGVVDDSQLPKDRFSAERLKGVDSTLKIQPAKLEDSAVYLCASSLQGAQPQHFGDGTRLSIL.

The chain employs TRBV7-8 and TRBJ2-1; the D gene is possibly TRBD2 (6 bases). Germline V gene sequence: CDR1 SGHVS, CDR2 FQNEAQ. CDR3 length: 15 residues. Trimming left V 3 bases short and J 0 bases short, with 9 bases between. Here the CDR3 reads CASSFGGNSYNEQFF. CDR3 DNA: TGTGCCAGCAGCTTTGGAGGGAACTCCTACAATGAGCAGTTCTTC.

The chain has TRBV5-1 and TRBJ2-3, with TRBD2 identical over 14 bases. The CDR3 consists of 18 residues. Per germline, CDR1 SGHRS and CDR2 YFSETQ. With 3 bases clipped from V and 0 bases from J, the junction kept 6 bases outside the gene matches. CDR3 sequence reads: CASSSGLAGVTSTDTQYF. In DNA, the CDR3 is TGCGCCAGCAGCTCGGGACTAGCGGGGGTAACTAGCACAGATACGCAGTATTTT.

This clone appeared a few times. The V and J genes are TRBV19 and TRBJ2-3; 12 nucleotides agree with TRBD2. CDR1 is LNHDA and CDR2 is SQIVND in the germline V gene (reference sequence). J was trimmed by 5 bases and V by 5 bases; bases with no gene match: 2. This CDR3 spans 14 amino acids. In nucleotides, the CDR3 is TGTGCCAGTAGTGAGGGACTAGCGGGAGATACGCAGTATTTT. Its translation is CASSEGLAGDTQYF.

A single count supports this clone. V usage is TRBV29-1 and J usage is TRBJ2-4, with a tentative D call TRBD1 (5 bases). Trimming stripped 3 bases from V and 8 bases from J, with 11 bases between. This CDR3 comprises 12 residues. Germline V gene sequence: CDR1 SQVTM, CDR2 ANQGSEA. This CDR3 is CSVEGPRYIQYF. The CDR3 nucleotides are TGCAGCGTTGAGGGGCCCCGGTACATTCAGTACTTC. The full variable domain, with the rest looked up from reference TRBV29-1 and TRBJ2-4, is SAVISQKPSRDICQRGTSLTIQCQVDSQVTMMFWYRQQPGQSLTLIATANQGSEATYESGFVIDKFPISRPNLTFSTLTVSNMSPEDSSIYLCSVEGPRYIQYFGAGTRLSVL.

The chain couples TRBV28 to TRBJ2-7; D might be TRBD1 (5 bases). Germline V gene data show CDR1 as MDHEN and CDR2 as SYDVKM. V was trimmed by 3 bases and J by 0 bases, leaving 12 bases between them. The length of the CDR3 is 15 residues. The CDR3 protein is CASSFPGISSYEQYF. The CDR3 coding sequence is TGTGCCAGCAGTTTCCCAGGGATTAGCTCCTACGAGCAGTACTTC.

This rearrangement joins TRBV5-1 to TRBJ2-7; TRBD2 matches at 10 bases. Germline loops: CDR1 SGHRS, CDR2 YFSETQ. This CDR3 region has 15 residues. V lost 2 bases and J lost 4; bases outside the gene matches: 6. This chain's CDR3 is CASSFDLAGAYEQYF. The DNA for the CDR3 is TGCGCCAGCAGCTTTGACCTAGCGGGGGCTTACGAGCAGTACTTC.

This clone appeared a single time. The genes are TRBV6-1 and TRBJ1-5; the D is unclear. Per the germline V gene, CDR1 is MNHNS and CDR2 is SASEGT. This CDR3 region has 13 residues. The V gene lost 2 bases and the J gene lost 5 bases, with 7 bases spanning the gap. The CDR3 nucleotides are TGTGCCAGCAGTGAATGGGGAGATCAGCCCCAGCATTTT. Protein sequence: CASSEWGDQPQHF.

This chain uses TRBV2 with TRBJ2-3; 8 bases are a match to TRBD2. The CDR3 spans 15 residues. J was trimmed by 1 base and V by 0 bases; bases with no gene match: 0. The germline V gene has CDR1 SNHLY and CDR2 FYNNEI. The CDR3 here is CASSEAGGGTDTQYF. CDR3 DNA: TGTGCCAGCAGTGAAGCCGGGGGGGGCACAGATACGCAGTATTTT.

The gene calls are TRBV5-4 and TRBJ2-7, with 9 bases fitting TRBD1. Per the germline V gene, CDR1 is SGHNT and CDR2 is YYREEE (reference sequence). Trimming cost V 3 bases and J 0 bases; bases outside gene matches: 4. This CDR3 comprises 15 residues. The CDR3 reads CASSSGQGFSYEQYF. As DNA, the CDR3 is TGTGCCAGCAGCTCTGGACAGGGGTTCTCCTACGAGCAGTACTTC.

The chain uses TRBV27 and TRBJ1-1; 8 bases map to TRBD1. The length of the CDR3 is 14 residues. The germline gives CDR1 MNHEY, CDR2 SMNVEV (reference sequence). The trim removed 5 bases at V and 5 bases at J, leaving 7 bases unmatched. This chain's CDR3 is CASSATGELTEAFF. In DNA form, the CDR3 reads TGTGCCAGCAGTGCGACAGGGGAACTAACTGAAGCTTTCTTT.

The genes are TRBV5-1 and TRBJ2-1, with a possible D match to TRBD2 (7 bases). Germline lookup yields CDR1 SGHRS and CDR2 YFSETQ. The V end was cut by 0 bases, the J end by 0 bases, with 19 bases between. CDR3 size: 19 residues. CDR3 in amino acids: CASSLVAGGPPSSYNEQFF. The DNA for the CDR3 is TGCGCCAGCAGCTTGGTGGCCGGGGGGCCTCCGAGCTCCTACAATGAGCAGTTCTTC.

The rearrangement uses TRBV2 and TRBJ1-1; TRBD1 matches at 7 bases. Germline V lookup: CDR1 SNHLY, CDR2 FYNNEI. This CDR3 spans 13 amino acids. Losses at the gene ends were 6 bases for V and 1 base for J; bases not matched to a gene: 2. CDR3 in amino acids: CASRGQRNTEAFF. In DNA form, the CDR3 reads TGTGCCAGCAGGGGACAGAGGAACACTGAAGCTTTCTTT.

The CDR3 DNA sequence: TGTGCCAGCAGTTTGAGACGAAGACAGGGGACCCCCTACGAGCAGTACTTC. The encoded protein is CASSLRRRQGTPYEQYF. This chain uses TRBV27 with TRBJ2-7; 8 bases agree with TRBD1. V lost 3 bases and J lost 2; bases outside the gene matches: 12. The CDR3 runs to 17 residues. The germline V gene encodes CDR1 MNHEY and CDR2 SMNVEV (reference sequence).

The chain employs TRBV7-3 and TRBJ2-5; 7 bases align to TRBD2. The V and J ends lost 5 bases and 4 bases, in that order; junction bases with no gene match: 7. Per germline, CDR1 SGHTA and CDR2 FQGTGA. The CDR3 covers 14 residues. CDR3 in DNA: TGTGCCAGCAGCCCAGGACTAGATGGAGAGACCCAGTACTTC. Amino acids: CASSPGLDGETQYF.

V and J are TRBV5-4 and TRBJ2-1; 10 bases match TRBD1. The germline CDR1 and CDR2 sequences are SGHNT and YYREEE (reference sequence). After removal of 4 bases from V and 3 bases from J, the junction contained 4 bases not matched to a gene. The CDR3 runs 15 residues. The CDR3 reads CASSPTGGFYNEQFF. The CDR3 DNA reads as TGTGCCAGCAGCCCGACAGGGGGCTTCTACAATGAGCAGTTCTTC. The entire variable domain, with the rest obtained from reference TRBV5-4 and TRBJ2-1, is as follows: ETGVTQSPTHLIKTRGQQVTLRCSSQSGHNTVSWYQQALGQGPQFIFQYYREEENGRGNFPPRFSGLQFPNYSSELNVNALELDDSALYLCASSPTGGFYNEQFFGPGTRLTVL.